The clone carrying this T cell receptor (beta chain) has ten or more counts. These data are taken from a study of regulatory T cells in long-lasting Graves disease. About the study: The antithyroid drugs taken by newly diagnosed Graves' patients had been used for under 3 months.

Germline V gives CDR1 MNHNS, CDR2 SASEGT. CDR3 size: 15 residues. Trimming cost V 5 bases and J 5 bases, with 15 bases left between them. Time point noted: newly diagnosed GD, antithyroid drugs for less than 3 months. From PBMCs, RNA was extracted and then used to make the TCR library. Per American Thyroid Association guidelines, Graves' disease was diagnosed. To make TCR beta libraries, researchers used iRepertoire HTBI primers and Arm-PCR of CDR3 regions. TCRdb analysed the multiplex PCR reads with MiXCR anew, one entry per CDR3 protein. The repertoire holds fewer than 550,000 distinct CDR3 sequences, with about a sixth as singletons. These same data were also listed under a study on T cells in Graves' hyperthyroidism and ophthalmopathy. That paper states: First-round RT-PCR targeting the TCR CDR3 was performed with the HTBI primer set. Using 13 V-J features, a model discriminated ophthalmopathy from stable hyperthyroidism.

The V call is TRBV6-1, the J call TRBJ2-2, with a weak D call TRBD2 (6 bases). The source material was peripheral blood mononuclear cells (PBMCs), sampled at new diagnosis, from a patient treated with antithyroid drugs. The origin of this receptor is a young woman with Graves disease. This CDR3 is CASSQPGLPTGELFF. CDR3 DNA: TGTGCCAGCAGTCAACCGGGACTTCCGACCGGGGAGCTGTTTTTT.